This T cell receptor (beta chain) appears in the sequencing data of a study of T cells after posttransplantation cyclophosphamide. V lost 4 bases, J lost 9 bases, and 13 bases stayed unmatched. Germline-derived CDR1 and CDR2 are SGHAT and FQNNGV. CDR3 length equals 15 residues. Sequencing used immunoSEQ multiplex PCR; TCRdb keeps in-frame clones, though not all of them. The sample gives some 40,000 clones, none seen only once, and the top ten clones hold 2% to 2.5%. This clone was detected many times. This clonotype originated in a man aged 50 to 59 in good health, CMV-negative, and a related stem cell transplant donor. The V call is TRBV11-2, the J call TRBJ1-2; 8 bases are shared with TRBD1. Sequencing was performed on PBMCs. The CDR3 protein is CASSSNSDRVGRYTF. In DNA, the CDR3 is TGTGCCAGCAGCTCTAACTCGGACAGGGTCGGACGCTACACCTTC.